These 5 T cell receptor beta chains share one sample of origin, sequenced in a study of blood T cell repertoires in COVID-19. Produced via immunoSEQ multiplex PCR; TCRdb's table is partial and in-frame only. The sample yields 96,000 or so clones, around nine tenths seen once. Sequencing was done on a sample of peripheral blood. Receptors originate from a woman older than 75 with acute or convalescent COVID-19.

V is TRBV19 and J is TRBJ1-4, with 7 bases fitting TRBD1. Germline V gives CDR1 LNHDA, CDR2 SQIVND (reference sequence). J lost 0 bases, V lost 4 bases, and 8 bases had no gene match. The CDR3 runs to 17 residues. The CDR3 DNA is TGTGCCAGTAGTACCCTCCGACAGGGTGCAACTAATGAAAAACTGTTTTTT. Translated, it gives CASSTLRQGATNEKLFF.

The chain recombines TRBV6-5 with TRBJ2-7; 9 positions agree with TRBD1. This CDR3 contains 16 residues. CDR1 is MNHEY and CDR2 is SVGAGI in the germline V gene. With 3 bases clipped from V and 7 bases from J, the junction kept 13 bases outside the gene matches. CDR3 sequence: CASSYYSGTGTGEQYF. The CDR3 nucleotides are TGTGCCAGCAGTTATTACTCCGGGACAGGGACTGGGGAGCAGTACTTC.

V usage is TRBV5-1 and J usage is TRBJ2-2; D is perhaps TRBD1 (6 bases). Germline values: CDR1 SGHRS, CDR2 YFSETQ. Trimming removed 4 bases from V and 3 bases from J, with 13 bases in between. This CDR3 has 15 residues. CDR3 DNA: TGCGCCAGCAGCACTGGACAGCCTCACACCGGGGAGCTGTTTTTT. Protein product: CASSTGQPHTGELFF.

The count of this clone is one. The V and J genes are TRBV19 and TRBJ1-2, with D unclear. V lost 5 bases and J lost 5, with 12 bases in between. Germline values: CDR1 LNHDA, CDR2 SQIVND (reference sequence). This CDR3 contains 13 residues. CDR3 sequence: CASSLRLRYGYTF. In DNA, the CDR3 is TGTGCCAGTAGTCTCCGCCTGAGGTATGGCTACACCTTC. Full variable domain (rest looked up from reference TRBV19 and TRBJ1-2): DGGITQSPKYLFRKEGQNVTLSCEQNLNHDAMYWYRQDPGQGLRLIYYSQIVNDFQKGDIAEGYSVSREKKESFPLTVTSAQKNPTAFYLCASSLRLRYGYTFGSGTRLTVV.

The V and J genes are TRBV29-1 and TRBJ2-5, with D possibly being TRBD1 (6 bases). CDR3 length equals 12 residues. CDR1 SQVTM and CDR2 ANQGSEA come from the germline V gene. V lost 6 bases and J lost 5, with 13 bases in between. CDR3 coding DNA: TGCAGCGTGTTTACAGGGACGGAGACCCAGTACTTC. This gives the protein CSVFTGTETQYF.